This TCR beta chain was recorded in a study of blood T cells in healthy people across ages. This clonotype was seen only a few times. Its specificity is not known. With a J-beta primer mix and a sample-barcoded 5' primer, a second PCR ran about 7 to 12 cycles. Using its own MiXCR run on the 5' RACE reads, TCRdb lists one record per CDR3 protein. Here the sample spans 1.5 million to 1.9 million distinct CDR3 sequences, about 42% being singletons. The study, taken as a whole, reports: More naive CD4+ cells and higher diversity were found in long-lived than in aged donors. PBMCs left unsorted prevented a conclusive naive versus antigen-experienced comparison.

Isolation per sample recovered at least 7 million PBMCs. The CDR3 is 13 amino acids. CDR1 and CDR2 from the germline V gene are SQVTM and ANQGSEA. V was shortened by 4 bases and J by 2 bases, with 11 bases between the two germline ends. The sequenced sample consisted of blood. The sequence was collected from a woman between 18 and 30 years old in good health. The chain employs TRBV29-1 and TRBJ1-2; D unresolved. The CDR3 nucleotides read TGCAGCGTTGTTTCCGCCTCAAACTATGGCTACACCTTC. Amino acid sequence: CSVVSASNYGYTF.